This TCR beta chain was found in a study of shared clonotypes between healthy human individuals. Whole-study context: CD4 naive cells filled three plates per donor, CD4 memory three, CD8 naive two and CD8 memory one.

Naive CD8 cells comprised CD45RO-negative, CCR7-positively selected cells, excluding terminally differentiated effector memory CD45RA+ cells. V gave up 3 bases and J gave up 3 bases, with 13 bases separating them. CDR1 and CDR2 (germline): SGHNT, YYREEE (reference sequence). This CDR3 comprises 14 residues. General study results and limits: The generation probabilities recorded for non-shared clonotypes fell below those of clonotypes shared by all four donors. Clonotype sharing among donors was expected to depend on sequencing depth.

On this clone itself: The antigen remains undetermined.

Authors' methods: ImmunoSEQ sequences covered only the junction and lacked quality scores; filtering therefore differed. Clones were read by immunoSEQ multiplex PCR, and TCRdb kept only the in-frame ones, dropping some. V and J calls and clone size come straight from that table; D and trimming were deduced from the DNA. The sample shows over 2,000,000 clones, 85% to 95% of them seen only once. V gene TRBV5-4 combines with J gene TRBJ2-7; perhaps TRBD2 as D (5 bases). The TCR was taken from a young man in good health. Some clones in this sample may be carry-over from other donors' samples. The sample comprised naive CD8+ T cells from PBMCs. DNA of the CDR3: TGTGCCAGCAGCTCCCGGGGTAGCCACTACGAGCAGTACTTC. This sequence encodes CASSSRGSHYEQYF.